This T cell receptor beta chain was sequenced during a study of beta chain features in type 1 diabetes. Findings and limits, study-wide: The naive, central memory and Treg TCRB repertoires looked more alike in patients than they did in healthy donors. Shorter TCRB CDR3s, moderately but significantly so, were found in Type 1 diabetes patients in all four CD4+ subsets.

The CDR3 is made up of 15 amino acids. Germline V lookup: CDR1 LNHDA, CDR2 SQIVND (reference sequence). V shed 5 bases and J shed 0 bases, with 10 bases lying between them. Turning to this clone: The antigen is undetermined.

Expressed TCRB transcripts were sequenced, since all the RNA that had been isolated was reverse transcribed. About a million reads were obtained per stem cell-like memory T cell sample on average. Clones were read by immunoSEQ multiplex PCR, and TCRdb kept only the in-frame ones, dropping some. The sample lists under 90,000 clones; about 32% were seen once. Sorting gave populations that all exceeded 98% purity. The chain uses TRBV19 and TRBJ2-2; TRBD2 might be the D (7 bases). The sample consisted of stem cell memory CD4+ T cells from blood. This TCR derives from a woman between 18 and 29 years old in good health. CDR3 bases: TGTGCCAGTAGTCCGGGGGGCCCGAACACCGGGGAGCTGTTTTTT. This codes for CASSPGGPNTGELFF. The entire variable domain, with the rest obtained from reference TRBV19 and TRBJ2-2, is as follows: DGGITQSPKYLFRKEGQNVTLSCEQNLNHDAMYWYRQDPGQGLRLIYYSQIVNDFQKGDIAEGYSVSREKKESFPLTVTSAQKNPTAFYLCASSPGGPNTGELFFGEGSRLTVL.